The next 25 T cell receptor beta chains were all read from a single sample in a study of T cell responses to AZD1222 COVID-19 vaccine. Generated by immunoSEQ multiplex PCR, the TCRdb table keeps only in-frame clones and is missing some. The sample has more than 250,000 clones, just over 90% seen once; the top ten hold 0.55%. Sequencing used peripheral blood, obtained on day 0 of AZD1222 vaccination. These receptors came from an adult in good health.

V gene TRBV18 combines with J gene TRBJ1-3, with D unresolved. The CDR3 extends over 16 amino acids. Trimming stripped 5 bases from V and 2 bases from J, with 16 bases between. From germline, CDR1 is KGHSH and CDR2 LQKENI. CDR3 nucleotides: TGTGCCAGCTCATCGATCGACTGGTTTGCTGGAAACACCATATATTTT. This encodes CASSSIDWFAGNTIYF.

V and J are TRBV24-1 and TRBJ2-5, with TRBD1 identical over 9 bases. Germline V CDR1 and CDR2: KGHDR, SFDVKD. The CDR3 covers 16 residues. V shed 3 bases and J 3 bases; nucleotides not matched to a gene: 7. CDR3 DNA sequence: TGTGCCACCAGTGATGTGTACAGGGGGCGTAAAGAGACCCAGTACTTC. The encoded protein is CATSDVYRGRKETQYF.

The genes are TRBV27 and TRBJ1-2; maybe TRBD1 (5 bases). This CDR3 is 14 amino acids long. Germline V lookup: CDR1 MNHEY, CDR2 SMNVEV (reference sequence). Trimming cost V 2 bases and J 2 bases, with 9 bases left between them. CDR3 in DNA: TGTGCCAGCAGTTTACAGGGATCGAACTATGGCTACACCTTC. Translation gives CASSLQGSNYGYTF.

The rearrangement links TRBV11-3 to TRBJ2-2, with 12 bases lining up with TRBD1. CDR3 length equals 15 residues. J was trimmed by 5 bases and V by 5 bases; bases with no gene match: 3. Germline V gene data show CDR1 as SGHNT and CDR2 as YENEEA. CDR3 nucleotides: TGTGCCAGCAGCACGGGACAGGGGGCGACCGGGGAGCTGTTTTTT. Translating gives CASSTGQGATGELFF.

The CDR3 nucleotides read TGTGCCAGCAGCTTAATCCCGGGGGTAGGATACAATGAGCAGTTCTTC. Translation: CASSLIPGVGYNEQFF. This rearrangement joins TRBV5-5 to TRBJ2-1; D is possibly TRBD2 (6 bases). CDR1 and CDR2 (germline): SGHKS, YYEKEE (reference sequence). Trimming removed 2 bases at V and 4 bases at J, with 16 bases between. This CDR3 has 16 residues.

The sample holds one count of this clone. The J gene is TRBJ2-5, the V gene TRBV19, with D possibly being TRBD1 or TRBD2 (5 bases each). Germline CDR1 is LNHDA and CDR2 is SQIVND (reference sequence). Trimming took 5 bases from V and 5 from J, leaving 24 bases between them. This CDR3 region has 17 residues. This CDR3 is CASSVGFGTPLGETQYF. CDR3 DNA: TGTGCCAGTAGTGTTGGATTCGGGACCCCCCTGGGGGAGACCCAGTACTTC. The variable domain in full, completed from reference TRBV19 and TRBJ2-5, reads DGGITQSPKYLFRKEGQNVTLSCEQNLNHDAMYWYRQDPGQGLRLIYYSQIVNDFQKGDIAEGYSVSREKKESFPLTVTSAQKNPTAFYLCASSVGFGTPLGETQYFGPGTRLLVL.

This rearrangement joins TRBV6-1 to TRBJ2-7; D is possibly TRBD1 or TRBD2 (6 bases each). This CDR3 contains 14 residues. The V gene's germline CDR1 is MNHNS and CDR2 SASEGT. Trimming took off 2 bases at V and 6 bases at J, with 14 bases between the two ends. For the CDR3, the DNA is TGTGCCAGCAGTGAAAGGGGGACTGCCCTCGAGCAGTACTTC. Amino acid sequence: CASSERGTALEQYF.

This clone appeared a single time. The rearrangement uses TRBV6-2 or TRBV6-3 and TRBJ2-7; either TRBD1 or TRBD2 may fit D (7 bases each). Deletions cut 2 bases from V and 2 bases from J, with 19 bases between. CDR3 length equals 17 residues. CDR1 and CDR2 (germline): MNHEY, SVGEGT. This chain's CDR3 is CASSYVFGRGQAYEQYF. In nucleotides, the CDR3 is TGTGCCAGCAGTTACGTCTTTGGGAGGGGGCAGGCCTACGAGCAGTACTTC.

The chain combines TRBV6-2 or TRBV6-3 with TRBJ2-2; tentatively, D is TRBD1 (6 bases). Germline V gene sequence: CDR1 MNHEY, CDR2 SVGEGT. The CDR3 totals 14 residues. The V end was cut by 5 bases, the J end by 5 bases, with 12 bases between. In DNA, the CDR3 is TGTGCCAGCAGTCCACAGGGTACTACCGGGGAGCTGTTTTTT. It translates to CASSPQGTTGELFF.

The chain links TRBV27 to TRBJ1-1; possibly TRBD1 for D (5 bases). Germline V lookup: CDR1 MNHEY, CDR2 SMNVEV (reference sequence). The CDR3 length is 13 residues. The V end was cut by 7 bases, the J end by 10 bases, with 19 bases between. The CDR3 is CASMGSMVQGAFF. The CDR3 nucleotides read TGTGCCAGCATGGGGAGCATGGTTCAGGGAGCTTTCTTT.

V and J are TRBV7-9 and TRBJ1-2; D is possibly TRBD1 (6 bases). Germline CDR1 SEHNR, CDR2 FQNEAQ (reference sequence). V lost 2 bases to trimming and J lost 8 bases, with 12 bases between them. The CDR3 is 13 amino acids. The CDR3, as DNA: TGTGCCAGCAGCTTACAGGGGTTAGGGGGCTACACCTTC. This codes for CASSLQGLGGYTF.

The chain is built from TRBV9 and TRBJ2-7; D may correspond to TRBD1 or TRBD2 (5 bases each). The CDR3 has 15 amino acids. The V gene lost 3 bases and the J gene lost 2 bases, with 15 bases spanning the gap. Germline CDR1 is SGDLS and CDR2 is YYNGEE. CDR3 in DNA: TGTGCCAGCAGCGGAGACCCCCGGGGCGCCTACGAGCAGTACTTC. It codes for CASSGDPRGAYEQYF.

CDR3 in DNA: TGTGCCAGCAGTTTACAGTATAATTCACCCCTCCACTTT. Amino acid sequence: CASSLQYNSPLHF. The chain links TRBV12-3 or TRBV12-4 to TRBJ1-6; D remains ambiguous. V was trimmed by 2 bases and J by 4 bases, leaving 3 bases between them. This CDR3 contains 13 residues.

The chain is built from TRBV27 and TRBJ2-3, with D perhaps being TRBD1 or TRBD2 (5 bases each). The CDR3 runs 14 residues. The germline CDR1 and CDR2 sequences are MNHEY and SMNVEV (reference sequence). V lost 2 bases and J lost 1, with 7 bases in between. The CDR3 sequence: CASSLRGGTDTQYF. The CDR3 coding sequence is TGTGCCAGCAGTTTACGAGGGGGCACAGATACGCAGTATTTT.

The rearrangement uses TRBV4-3 and TRBJ1-6; D call uncertain. Trimming removed 4 bases from V and 0 bases from J, with 10 bases in between. Per the germline V gene, CDR1 is LGHNA and CDR2 is YSLEER. This CDR3 region has 16 residues. CDR3 coding DNA: TGCGCCAGCAGCCTCCGGACCGGCTCCTATAATTCACCCCTCCACTTT. This gives the protein CASSLRTGSYNSPLHF.

The rearrangement links TRBV5-1 to TRBJ2-5; TRBD1 or TRBD2 may be the D gene (6 bases each). Trimming stripped 3 bases from V and 1 base from J, with 10 bases between. CDR3 length: 14 residues. Looked up from germline, CDR1 is SGHRS and CDR2 is YFSETQ. The CDR3 bases are TGCGCCAGCAGCTCGGGGGCTTTCCAAGAGACCCAGTACTTC. This gives the protein CASSSGAFQETQYF.

This clone came up once. The CDR3, as DNA: TGCGCCAGCAGTGGGGGACAGGGGCGCAATTCACCCCTCCACTTT. It translates to CASSGGQGRNSPLHF. V usage is TRBV10-2 and J usage is TRBJ1-6; 10 nucleotides align to TRBD1. The junction had 4 bases not matched to a gene; V was cut back by 4 bases and J by 7 bases. The CDR3 has 15 residues. Germline V gene data show CDR1 as WSHSY and CDR2 as SAAADI.

This chain joins TRBV2 and TRBJ1-6; D possibly corresponds to TRBD1 (6 bases). The CDR3 is 19 residues long. Trimming removed 4 bases at V and 2 bases at J, with 21 bases between. Germline CDR1 and CDR2: SNHLY and FYNNEI. CDR3 sequence: CASSGVTQGGNPYNSPLHF. CDR3 in DNA: TGTGCCAGCAGTGGCGTGACACAGGGTGGTAATCCCTATAATTCACCCCTCCACTTT.

The rearrangement joins TRBV16 to TRBJ1-2; D is uncertain. Germline V gene data show CDR1 as KGHSY and CDR2 as FQNENV. The CDR3 is 13 residues long. V was cut by 1 base and J by 2 bases, with 5 bases left in between. As DNA, the CDR3 is TGTGCCAGCAGCCAATTGGGGAACTATGGCTACACCTTC. The encoded protein is CASSQLGNYGYTF.

The V call is TRBV6-2 or TRBV6-3, the J call TRBJ2-7; maybe TRBD1 (6 bases). Germline V gene lookup returns CDR1 MNHEY and CDR2 SVGEGT. Trimming shortened V by 4 bases and J by 7 bases, and 20 bases separated the two germline ends. This CDR3 has 15 residues. CDR3 sequence: CASSFRQVITREQYF. For the CDR3, the DNA is TGTGCCAGCAGTTTTCGACAGGTAATAACGCGGGAGCAGTACTTC.

This rearrangement joins TRBV1 to TRBJ1-5. TRBV1 represents a pseudogene. This CDR3 spans 16 amino acids. The CDR3 loop reads CTSSPPATISNQPQHF. CDR3 sequence (DNA): TGCACCAGCAGCCCCCCGGCGACGATTAGCAATCAGCCCCAGCATTTT.

The rearrangement links TRBV5-5 to TRBJ2-7, with a weak D call TRBD2 (6 bases). Germline V gene sequence: CDR1 SGHKS, CDR2 YYEKEE (reference sequence). The CDR3 is 17 amino acids. Between the trimmed V and J ends, which lost 4 bases and 5 bases, there was a span of 25 bases. The CDR3 DNA sequence: TGTGCCAGCAGCCACTACGTAACCGGGGCGGGGCGCAACGAGCAGTACTTC. It yields the protein CASSHYVTGAGRNEQYF.

In this sample, this clone turned up once. The DNA of the CDR3 is TGTGCCAGCAGTTTACCCCACCAGGGGACCGGGGAGCTGTTTTTT. It yields the protein CASSLPHQGTGELFF. V gene TRBV28 combines with J gene TRBJ2-2; D is possibly TRBD1 (6 bases). Germline V gene data show CDR1 as MDHEN and CDR2 as SYDVKM. CDR3 length: 15 residues. Trimming removed 2 bases from V and 5 bases from J, with 12 bases in between.

CDR3 loop: CASSWDPEGEKLFF. CDR3 nucleotide sequence: TGTGCCAGCAGTTGGGACCCCGAAGGTGAAAAACTGTTTTTT. J is TRBJ1-4 and V is TRBV7-9, with D possibly matching TRBD1 (5 bases). Trimming took off 6 bases at V and 7 bases at J, with 15 bases between the two ends. Germline CDR1 SEHNR, CDR2 FQNEAQ (reference sequence). The CDR3 runs to 14 residues.

The CDR3 region is CARESGQGGAYGYTF. The DNA for the CDR3 is TGTGCCAGAGAATCCGGGCAGGGAGGTGCCTATGGCTACACCTTC. J is TRBJ1-2 and V is TRBV2, with D possibly matching TRBD1 (5 bases). V gave up 9 bases and J gave up 4 bases, with 21 bases separating them. Germline-derived CDR1 and CDR2 are SNHLY and FYNNEI. CDR3 size: 15 residues.